A selection of T cell receptor beta chains follows, all from one sample in a study of T cells after yellow fever vaccination. TCRdb re-called the 5' RACE reads through MiXCR, storing one row per CDR3 protein. Of about 360,000 distinct CDR3 sequences in the sample, 6.2% were seen once. The material sequenced was PBMCs, taken 5 days after the yellow fever booster vaccination. All receptors come from a man younger than 40 who received the YFV17D yellow fever vaccine. The conserved cysteine and the conserved F or W are not part of the CDR3 here. A D gene is named only where the DNA matches it firmly. Some rows have no size entry. The others give once, few or many, or a class for an expanded clone.

few | TRBV5-1 | NA | ASSLVSSGTYNEQF
many | TRBV5-1 | NA | ASSLGINEQF
NA | TRBV5-1 | NA | ASSLDGDTEAF
NA | TRBV2 | TRBD2 | ASSEQREAYEQY
few | TRBV12-3/TRBV12-4 | NA | ASSFRGVMDTGELF
few | TRBV19 | NA | ASSYIGSPGELF
many | TRBV12-3/TRBV12-4 | TRBD2 | ASSSPGLAHEQF
few | TRBV11-2 | TRBD2 | ASSPSRSGGYYNEQF
NA | TRBV29-1 | TRBD2 | SVEPGGETQY
NA | TRBV2 | TRBD2 | ASSGDRLPGGETQY
many | TRBV7-8 | NA | ASSSDPTQY
NA | TRBV5-1 | NA | ASSSMTETDTQY
few | TRBV4-3 | NA | ASSPTSQRRNEQF
NA | TRBV7-2 | NA | ASSQRSGGDYGYT
many | TRBV9 | TRBD1 | ASSPPRQGTNEQF
few | TRBV20-1 | TRBD2 | SAPLSGSLAGELF
few | TRBV4-2 | NA | ASSHPRETQY
many | TRBV20-1 | TRBD1 | SATPPQGNEQY
NA | TRBV19 | NA | ASSTPGDGYT
many | TRBV7-2 | NA | ASSYNPHRARDEQY
few | TRBV19 | TRBD2 | ASSIWREGFDYNEQF
few | TRBV28 | NA | ASSLQGPEAF
many | TRBV5-5 | TRBD1 | ASSTTGVKETQY
many | TRBV29-1 | TRBD2 | SEASGSLDTQY
many | TRBV20-1 | NA | SVQRVGSSYEQY
NA | TRBV5-4 | NA | ASRLDSTGELF
many | TRBV7-9 | NA | ASSFAVLGEAF
many | TRBV12-3/TRBV12-4 | NA | ASRQGSSNEQF
few | TRBV12-3/TRBV12-4 | NA | ASRSRGNNEQF
few | TRBV20-1 | NA | SAREQKRNEQF
many | TRBV6-2/TRBV6-3 | NA | ASSSYHEQY
few | TRBV7-9 | NA | ASSVDRQPQH
many | TRBV7-2 | NA | ASSSATPAKNIQY
many | TRBV4-2 | NA | ASSVGVIGYEQY
NA | TRBV6-2/TRBV6-3 | TRBD2 | ASSYVPSGRGNEQF
few | TRBV6-4 | NA | ASSDSGRNNEQF
NA | TRBV20-1 | NA | SARYSGARIYNEQF
few | TRBV27 | NA | ASSLSEGLYEQY
few | TRBV11-2 | NA | ASSFDAEETQY
few | TRBV12-3/TRBV12-4 | TRBD2 | ASSQGLAEGKGEQF
few | TRBV28 | TRBD1 | ASSRPAGTGGEQY
NA | TRBV12-3/TRBV12-4 | TRBD1 | ASSPGTGNPGTQY
NA | TRBV6-5 | NA | ASRAEGEQY
many | TRBV20-1 | NA | SASYAGATTEAF
many | TRBV7-2 | TRBD1 | ASSLLGQGNEQF
NA | TRBV18 | NA | ASSLNDNEQF
NA | TRBV30 | NA | AWSWDSNQPQH
many | TRBV6-5 | TRBD1 | ASRGDRDHTGELF
many | TRBV4-3 | NA | ASSQDRPDSRPPTQY
many | TRBV20-1 | NA | SARGDGTPYEQY
NA | TRBV20-1 | TRBD2 | SARDSSSGRPGETQY
few | TRBV29-1 | NA | SFRQGGGDTQY
many | TRBV6-5 | NA | ASSYSPALESPQH
NA | TRBV10-3 | NA | AISKTGTYNEQF
few | TRBV20-1 | TRBD2 | SARFAGGPGDTQY
few | TRBV7-2 | TRBD1 | ASSQGQGGGELF
few | TRBV10-2 | NA | ASSESYNEQF
NA | TRBV7-2 | TRBD2 | ASSLAGLAGVRDTQY
many | TRBV5-1 | NA | ASSWTPWGDIQY